The present TCR beta chain was sequenced within a study of cytomegalovirus exposure and HLA in healthy donors. Using immunoSEQ multiplex PCR, the repertoire was profiled, and TCRdb retains in-frame clones only, with some absent. Counted here are about 200,000 clones, roughly 88% occurring once; the ten biggest clones make up 13%. Looked up from germline, CDR1 is GTSNPN and CDR2 is SVGIG (reference sequence). The CDR3 has 17 residues. V was pared by 0 bases and J by 1 base, with 16 bases between. The sample holds one count of this clone. The sequenced sample consisted of PBMCs. This TCR was recovered from a woman younger than 45 in good health and CMV-seropositive. This chain joins TRBV30 and TRBJ1-3; a possible D gene is TRBD1 (5 bases). CDR3 region: CAWSVGQSGWSGNTIYF. For the CDR3, the DNA is TGTGCCTGGAGTGTAGGCCAGTCAGGGTGGTCTGGAAACACCATATATTTT. Full variable domain (remainder filled in from reference TRBV30 and TRBJ1-3): SQTIHQWPATLVQPVGSPLSLECTVEGTSNPNLYWYRQAAGRGLQLLFYSVGIGQISSEVPQNLSASRPQDRQFILSSKKLLLSDSGFYLCAWSVGQSGWSGNTIYFGEGSWLTVV.